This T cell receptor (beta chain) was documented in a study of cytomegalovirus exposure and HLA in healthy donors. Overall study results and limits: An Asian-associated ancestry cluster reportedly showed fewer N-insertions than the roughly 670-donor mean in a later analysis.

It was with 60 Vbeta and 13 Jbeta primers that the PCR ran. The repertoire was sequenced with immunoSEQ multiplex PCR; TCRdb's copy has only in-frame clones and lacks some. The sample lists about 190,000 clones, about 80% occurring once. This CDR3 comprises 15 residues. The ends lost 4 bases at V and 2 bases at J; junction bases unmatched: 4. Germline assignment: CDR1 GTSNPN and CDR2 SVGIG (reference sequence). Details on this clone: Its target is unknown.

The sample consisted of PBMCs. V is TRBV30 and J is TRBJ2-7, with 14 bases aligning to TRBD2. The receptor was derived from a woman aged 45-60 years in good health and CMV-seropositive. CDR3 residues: CAWTPTSGGAYEQYF. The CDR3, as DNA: TGTGCCTGGACCCCGACTAGCGGGGGGGCCTACGAGCAGTACTTC. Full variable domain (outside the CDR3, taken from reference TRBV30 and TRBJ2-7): SQTIHQWPATLVQPVGSPLSLECTVEGTSNPNLYWYRQAAGRGLQLLFYSVGIGQISSEVPQNLSASRPQDRQFILSSKKLLLSDSGFYLCAWTPTSGGAYEQYFGPGTRLTVT.